The 10 T cell receptor beta chains presented below share a single source sample, sequenced in a study of T cell clonality in common variable immunodeficiency. The protocol was immunoSEQ multiplex PCR, while the TCRdb copy is restricted to in-frame clones and leaves out a portion. The sample holds 30,000 to 40,000 clones, and no clone turns up only once. The sample comprised peripheral blood mononuclear cells. These receptors came from a person between 18 and 75 years old in good health.

This clone occurred many times. The sequenced fragment ends 3 residues before the CDR3 boundary, so the rest is inferred from the germline J gene. The chain is built from TRBV7-2 and TRBJ2-7; TRBD2 might be the D (5 bases). Germline lookup yields CDR1 SGHTA and CDR2 FQGNSA. V lost 2 bases and J lost 0, with 11 bases in between. The length of the CDR3 is 15 residues. Partial CDR3 DNA: TGTGCCAGCAGCTTAAGGCTAGCTGGCTCCTACGAG. The encoded protein is CASSLRLAGSYE. The whole CDR3 protein is CASSLRLAGSYEQYF. The full variable domain, rest sourced from reference TRBV7-2 and TRBJ2-7, is GAGVSQSPSNKVTEKGKDVELRCDPISGHTALYWYRQSLGQGLEFLIYFQGNSAPDKSGLPSDRFSAERTGGSVSTLTIQRTQQEDSAVYLCASSLRLAGSYEQYFGPGTRLTVT.

This clone was seen at least ten times. At one end, the junction sequence differs from germline, possibly due to a read error. The read stops 3 residues short of the end of the CDR3; the missing end is completed from the germline J gene. The chain uses TRBV4-2 and TRBJ2-1, with 10 bases aligning to TRBD2. Per the germline V gene, CDR1 is LGHNA and CDR2 is YNFKEQ. The CDR3 contains 16 residues. This chain's CDR3 is CASSQEAGGSYNEQFF. The CDR3 bases that were read are TGCGCCAGCAGCCAAGAAGCGGGAGGGTCCTACAATGAG.

At least ten counts were recorded for this clone. The identical CDR3 is also encoded by other nucleotide sequences in the sample. CDR3: CASSLTGGVGNIQYF. CDR3 bases read: TGTGCCAGCAGCTTAACCGGGGGAGTAGGAAACATT. The chain recombines TRBV7-3 with TRBJ2-4; a weak D match, TRBD2 (6 bases). The CDR3 end lies 3 residues beyond the end of the read and is filled in from the germline J gene. Trimming left V 0 bases short and J 6 bases short, with 12 bases between. The germline V gene has CDR1 SGHTA and CDR2 FQGTGA. The CDR3 loop spans 15 amino acids. Using reference TRBV7-3 and TRBJ2-4 for the parts outside the CDR3, the full variable domain is GAGVSQTPSNKVTEKGKYVELRCDPISGHTALYWYRQSLGQGPEFLIYFQGTGAADDSGLPNDRFFAVRPEGSVSTLKIQRTERGDSAVYLCASSLTGGVGNIQYFGAGTRLSVL.

Ten or more counts support this clone. The missing CDR3 end, 3 residues past where the read stops, is filled in from the germline J gene. The V call is TRBV18, the J call TRBJ1-2, with 7 bases identical to TRBD1. Germline CDR1 and CDR2: KGHSH and LQKENI. This CDR3 contains 14 residues. J lost 3 bases, V lost 3 bases, and 4 bases had no gene match. CDR3 region: CASSPPDRDYGYTF. The sequenced CDR3 bases are TGTGCCAGCTCACCGCCCGACAGGGACTATGGC.

This clone appeared many times. The read ends 3 residues before the CDR3 terminus; that terminus is restored from the germline J gene. V usage is TRBV7-8 and J usage is TRBJ2-1; 7 positions agree with TRBD1. Per germline, CDR1 SGHVS and CDR2 FQNEAQ. The junction had 13 bases not matched to a gene; V was cut back by 7 bases and J by 4 bases. This CDR3 has 16 amino acids. Incomplete CDR3 DNA: TGTGCCAGCAACTTCCTACGGGACAGAGCTTACAATGAG. Translating it yields CASNFLRDRAYNE. The complete CDR3 protein is CASNFLRDRAYNEQFF.

This clone was counted at least ten times. The missing CDR3 end, 3 residues past where the read stops, is filled in from the germline J gene. This chain uses TRBV6-4 with TRBJ2-1; D gene unclear. The germline V and J ends were trimmed by 0 bases and 4 bases, with 4 bases remaining between them. The germline V gene encodes CDR1 MRHNA and CDR2 SNTAGT. The CDR3 sequence is 13 residues long. The CDR3 is CASSDSPYNEQFF. CDR3 bases read: TGTGCCAGCAGTGACTCCCCGTACAATGAG.

This clone was counted many times. The read finishes 3 residues shy of the CDR3 end, and the germline J gene is used to complete it. The V and J genes are TRBV19 and TRBJ2-1; tentative D call: TRBD2 (6 bases). Per the germline V gene, CDR1 is LNHDA and CDR2 is SQIVND (reference sequence). The V gene lost 4 bases and the J gene lost 8 bases, with 12 bases spanning the gap. The CDR3 has 13 residues. CDR3 protein: CASSNSGGHEQFF. CDR3 DNA, as far as it was read: TGTGCCAGTAGTAATAGCGGAGGCCATGAG. Together with reference TRBV19 and TRBJ2-1, the CDR3 gives the full variable domain: DGGITQSPKYLFRKEGQNVTLSCEQNLNHDAMYWYRQDPGQGLRLIYYSQIVNDFQKGDIAEGYSVSREKKESFPLTVTSAQKNPTAFYLCASSNSGGHEQFFGPGTRLTVL.

This clone appeared many times. The sequenced fragment ends 3 residues before the CDR3 boundary, so the rest is inferred from the germline J gene. This chain joins TRBV5-6 and TRBJ1-2, with 9 bases fitting TRBD1. The germline gives CDR1 SGHDT, CDR2 YYEEEE. The length of the CDR3 is 15 residues. The V and J ends lost 3 bases and 6 bases, in that order; junction bases with no gene match: 9. CDR3 DNA, as far as it was read: TGTGCCAGCAGCTACTTTTGGAGGACAGGGGATGGC. Its translation: CASSYFWRTGDG. Given in full, the CDR3 is CASSYFWRTGDGYTF.

In this sample, this clone turned up many times. A junction end diverges from the germline sequence, so it may reflect a read error. The read ends 3 residues before the CDR3 terminus; that terminus is restored from the germline J gene. V and J are TRBV4-2 and TRBJ2-7, with D possibly being TRBD1 (6 bases). The CDR3 runs to 16 residues. Germline V CDR1 and CDR2: LGHNA, YNFKEQ. The sequenced CDR3 bases are TGCGCCAGCAGCCAATCCCCCCCGCCAGGGGCCTACGAG. Amino acid sequence: CASSQSPPPGAYE. The CDR3, in full, reads CASSQSPPPGAYEQYF.

This clone came up many times. The read terminates 3 residues ahead of where the CDR3 ends, so the germline J gene completes it. The chain carries TRBV20-1 and TRBJ2-6; no clear D. The germline gives CDR1 DFQATT, CDR2 SNEGSKA (reference sequence). This CDR3 has 13 residues. Deletions cut 6 bases from V and 3 bases from J, with 9 bases between. CDR3 amino acids: CSAGEVGANVLTF. The CDR3 bases that were read are TGCAGTGCGGGCGAAGTTGGGGCCAACGTC.